This T cell receptor beta chain comes out of a study of naive and memory T cell subsets. Both TRBC1 and TRBC2 were covered by a beta constant-region primer of two equimolar oligonucleotides. TCRdb independently ran MiXCR on the UMI-ligation and nested PCR reads; one entry per CDR3 protein. The sample yields 120,000 to 150,000 distinct CDR3 sequences, over 15% seen once. As for this clonotype: Its antigen is unknown.

Whole-study results and caveats: RNA-based TCR counts may shift with T cell activation and differentiation. Naive repertoires, especially CD8, held a few larger clonotypes, possibly memory cells re-expressing CD45RA.

CDR3 size: 18 residues. Germline-derived CDR1 and CDR2 are SQVTM and ANQGSEA. The V gene end was trimmed by 0 bases and the J gene end by 7 bases; junction bases not matched to a gene: 14. The sequencing sample was made of naive CD4+ T cells from blood. This TCR came from a human donor in good health. The J gene is TRBJ2-1, the V gene TRBV29-1; 11 positions agree with TRBD2. CDR3 loop: CSVEDSKLGLAVLNEQFF. CDR3 in DNA: TGCAGCGTTGAAGATAGCAAGTTGGGACTAGCGGTGTTAAATGAGCAGTTCTTC.